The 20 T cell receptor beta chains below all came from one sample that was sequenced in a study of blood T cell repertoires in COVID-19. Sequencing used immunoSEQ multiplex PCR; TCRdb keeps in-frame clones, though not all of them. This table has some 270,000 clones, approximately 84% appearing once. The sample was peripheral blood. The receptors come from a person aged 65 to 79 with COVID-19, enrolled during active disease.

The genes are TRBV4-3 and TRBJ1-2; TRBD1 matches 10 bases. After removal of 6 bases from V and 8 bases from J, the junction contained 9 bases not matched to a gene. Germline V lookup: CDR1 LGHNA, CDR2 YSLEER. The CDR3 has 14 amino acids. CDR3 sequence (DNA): TGCGCCAGCAGTGGGGGACAGGGGATTGGGGGCTACACCTTC. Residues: CASSGGQGIGGYTF.

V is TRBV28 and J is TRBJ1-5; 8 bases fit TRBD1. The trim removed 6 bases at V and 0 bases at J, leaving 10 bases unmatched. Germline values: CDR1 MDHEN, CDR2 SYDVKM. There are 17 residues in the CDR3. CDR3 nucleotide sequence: TGTGCCAGCAGCCCTCCCGTGGGACAGGATAGCAATCAGCCCCAGCATTTT. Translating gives CASSPPVGQDSNQPQHF. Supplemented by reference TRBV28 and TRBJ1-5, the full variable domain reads DVKVTQSSRYLVKRTGEKVFLECVQDMDHENMFWYRQDPGLGLRLIYFSYDVKMKEKGDIPEGYSVSREKKERFSLILESASTNQTSMYLCASSPPVGQDSNQPQHFGDGTRLSIL.

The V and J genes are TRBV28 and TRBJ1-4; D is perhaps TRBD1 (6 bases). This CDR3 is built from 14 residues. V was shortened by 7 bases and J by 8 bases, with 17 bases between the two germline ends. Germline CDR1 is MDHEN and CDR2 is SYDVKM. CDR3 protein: CASTILGGAEKLFF. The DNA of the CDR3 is TGTGCCAGCACTATCCTAGGGGGGGCCGAAAAACTGTTTTTT. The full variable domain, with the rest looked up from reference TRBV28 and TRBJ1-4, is DVKVTQSSRYLVKRTGEKVFLECVQDMDHENMFWYRQDPGLGLRLIYFSYDVKMKEKGDIPEGYSVSREKKERFSLILESASTNQTSMYLCASTILGGAEKLFFGSGTQLSVL.

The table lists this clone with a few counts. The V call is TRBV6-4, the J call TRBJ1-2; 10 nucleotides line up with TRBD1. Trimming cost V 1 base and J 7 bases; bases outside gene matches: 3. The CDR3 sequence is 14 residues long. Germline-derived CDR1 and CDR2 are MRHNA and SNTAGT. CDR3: CASSDWDRGTGYTF. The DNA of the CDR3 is TGTGCCAGCAGTGACTGGGACAGGGGAACTGGCTACACCTTC.

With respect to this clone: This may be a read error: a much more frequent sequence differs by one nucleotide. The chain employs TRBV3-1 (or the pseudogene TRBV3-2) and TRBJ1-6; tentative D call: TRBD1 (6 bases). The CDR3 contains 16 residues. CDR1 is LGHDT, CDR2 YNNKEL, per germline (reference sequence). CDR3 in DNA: TGTGCCAGCAGCAATATCCCGGGACACCAGAATTCACCCCCCCACTTT. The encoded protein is CASSNIPGHQNSPPHF.

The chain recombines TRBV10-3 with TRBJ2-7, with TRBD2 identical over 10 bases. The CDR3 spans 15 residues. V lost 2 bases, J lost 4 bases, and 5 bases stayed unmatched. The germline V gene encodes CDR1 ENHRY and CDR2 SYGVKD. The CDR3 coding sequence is TGTGCCATCAGTGAGGCTAGCGGGAGTGTGTACGAGCAGTACTTC. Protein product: CAISEASGSVYEQYF.

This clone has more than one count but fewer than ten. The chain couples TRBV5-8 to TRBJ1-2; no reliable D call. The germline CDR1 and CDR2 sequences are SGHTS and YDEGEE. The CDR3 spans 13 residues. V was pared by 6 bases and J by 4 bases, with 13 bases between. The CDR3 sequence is CASIYFGVYGYTF. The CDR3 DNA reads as TGTGCCAGCATCTACTTCGGGGTCTATGGCTACACCTTC.

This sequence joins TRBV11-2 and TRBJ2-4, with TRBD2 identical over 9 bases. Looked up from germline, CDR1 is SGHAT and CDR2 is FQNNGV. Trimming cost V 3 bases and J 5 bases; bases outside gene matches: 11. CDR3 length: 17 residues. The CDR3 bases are TGTGCCAGCAGCTTGGGTCTGGCGGGAGGGCCCGAAAACATTCAGTACTTC. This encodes CASSLGLAGGPENIQYF. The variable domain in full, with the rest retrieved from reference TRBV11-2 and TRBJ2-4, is EAGVAQSPRYKIIEKRQSVAFWCNPISGHATLYWYQQILGQGPKLLIQFQNNGVVDDSQLPKDRFSAERLKGVDSTLKIQPAKLEDSAVYLCASSLGLAGGPENIQYFGAGTRLSVL.

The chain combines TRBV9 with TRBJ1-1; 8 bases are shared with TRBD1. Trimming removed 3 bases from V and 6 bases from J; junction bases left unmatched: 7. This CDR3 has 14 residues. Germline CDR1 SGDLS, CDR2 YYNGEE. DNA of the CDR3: TGTGCCAGCAGCGCGGGACAGGTTTCCCCTGAAGCTTTCTTT. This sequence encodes CASSAGQVSPEAFF.

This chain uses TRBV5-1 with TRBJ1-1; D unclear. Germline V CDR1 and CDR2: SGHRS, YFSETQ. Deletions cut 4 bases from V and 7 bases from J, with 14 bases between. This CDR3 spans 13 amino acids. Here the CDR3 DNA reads TGCGCCAGCAGCCCGGGAGGCTACAGTGAAGCTTTCTTT. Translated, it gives CASSPGGYSEAFF. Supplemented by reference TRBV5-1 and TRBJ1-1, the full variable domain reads KAGVTQTPRYLIKTRGQQVTLSCSPISGHRSVSWYQQTPGQGLQFLFEYFSETQRNKGNFPGRFSGRQFSNSRSEMNVSTLELGDSALYLCASSPGGYSEAFFGQGTRLTVV.

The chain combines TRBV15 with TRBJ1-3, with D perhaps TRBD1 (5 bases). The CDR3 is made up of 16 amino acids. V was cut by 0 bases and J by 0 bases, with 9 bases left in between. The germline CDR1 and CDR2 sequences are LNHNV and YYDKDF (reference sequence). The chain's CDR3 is CATSREGGYSGNTIYF. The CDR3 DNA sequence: TGTGCCACCAGCAGAGAGGGGGGATACTCTGGAAACACCATATATTTT.

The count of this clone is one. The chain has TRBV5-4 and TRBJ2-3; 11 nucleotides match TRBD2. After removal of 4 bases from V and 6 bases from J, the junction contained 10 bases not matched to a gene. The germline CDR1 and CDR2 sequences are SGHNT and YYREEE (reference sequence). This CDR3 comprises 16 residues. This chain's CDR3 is CASSTVAGGRVDTQYF. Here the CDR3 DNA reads TGTGCCAGCAGCACAGTAGCGGGAGGGCGGGTGGATACGCAGTATTTT.

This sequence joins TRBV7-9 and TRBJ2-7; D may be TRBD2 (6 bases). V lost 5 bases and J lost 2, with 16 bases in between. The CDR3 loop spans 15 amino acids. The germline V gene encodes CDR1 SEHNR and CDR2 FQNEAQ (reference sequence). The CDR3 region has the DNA TGTGCCAGCAGCCCAACGGAGGGGTCAGCCTACGAGCAGTACTTC. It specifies CASSPTEGSAYEQYF. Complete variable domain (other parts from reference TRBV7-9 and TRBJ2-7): DTGVSQNPRHKITKRGQNVTFRCDPISEHNRLYWYRQTLGQGPEFLTYFQNEAQLEKSRLLSDRFSAERPKGSFSTLEIQRTEQGDSAMYLCASSPTEGSAYEQYFGPGTRLTVT.

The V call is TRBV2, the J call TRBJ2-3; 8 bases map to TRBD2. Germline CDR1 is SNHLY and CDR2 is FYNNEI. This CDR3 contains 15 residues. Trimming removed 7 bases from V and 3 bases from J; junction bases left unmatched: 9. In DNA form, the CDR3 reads TGTGCCAGCAAGCCTTCCGGGACTAGTACAGATACGCAGTATTTT. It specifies CASKPSGTSTDTQYF.

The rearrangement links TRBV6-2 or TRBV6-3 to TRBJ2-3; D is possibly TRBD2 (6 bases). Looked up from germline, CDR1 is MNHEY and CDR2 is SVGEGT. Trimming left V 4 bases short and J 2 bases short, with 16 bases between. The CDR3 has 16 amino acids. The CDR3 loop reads CASSWLLAGNTDTQYF. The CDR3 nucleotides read TGTGCCAGCAGTTGGTTACTAGCCGGGAACACAGATACGCAGTATTTT.

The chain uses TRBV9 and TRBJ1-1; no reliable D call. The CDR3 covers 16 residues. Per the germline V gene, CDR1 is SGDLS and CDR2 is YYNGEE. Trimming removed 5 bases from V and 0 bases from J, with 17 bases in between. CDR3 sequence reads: CASSNAAAFMNTEAFF. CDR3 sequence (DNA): TGTGCCAGCAGTAATGCGGCAGCGTTTATGAACACTGAAGCTTTCTTT.

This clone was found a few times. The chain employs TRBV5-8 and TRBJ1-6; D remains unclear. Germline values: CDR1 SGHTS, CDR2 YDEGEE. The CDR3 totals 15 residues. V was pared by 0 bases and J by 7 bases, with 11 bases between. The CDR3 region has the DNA TGTGCCAGCAGCTTGGGAGAGGCCCCGAATTCACCCCTCCACTTT. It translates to CASSLGEAPNSPLHF.

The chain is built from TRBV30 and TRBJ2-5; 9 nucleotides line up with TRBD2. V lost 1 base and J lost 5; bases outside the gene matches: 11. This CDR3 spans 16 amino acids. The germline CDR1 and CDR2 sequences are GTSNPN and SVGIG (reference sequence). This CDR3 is CAWSDGIAGVGETQYF. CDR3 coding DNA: TGTGCCTGGAGTGACGGTATAGCGGGAGTTGGGGAGACCCAGTACTTC.

The CDR3 nucleotides are TGTGCCAGCAGCGTTAGCGGGGGGGCCTCTGGGGCCAACGTCCTGACTTTC. This sequence encodes CASSVSGGASGANVLTF. V usage is TRBV7-2 and J usage is TRBJ2-6, with TRBD2 matching 11 bases. Germline CDR1 is SGHTA and CDR2 is FQGNSA. Trimming removed 5 bases from V and 0 bases from J; junction bases left unmatched: 3. There are 17 residues in the CDR3. The full variable domain, in which reference TRBV7-2 and TRBJ2-6 provide the parts outside the CDR3, is GAGVSQSPSNKVTEKGKDVELRCDPISGHTALYWYRQSLGQGLEFLIYFQGNSAPDKSGLPSDRFSAERTGGSVSTLTIQRTQQEDSAVYLCASSVSGGASGANVLTFGAGSRLTVL.

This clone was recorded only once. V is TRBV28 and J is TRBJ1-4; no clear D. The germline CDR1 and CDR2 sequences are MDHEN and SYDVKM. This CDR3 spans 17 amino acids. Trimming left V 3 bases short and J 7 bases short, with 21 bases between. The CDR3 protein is CASSFSSDQIKREKLFF. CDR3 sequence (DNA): TGTGCCAGCAGTTTTTCGTCGGATCAGATTAAGCGTGAAAAACTGTTTTTT. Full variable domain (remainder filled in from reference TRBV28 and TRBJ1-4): DVKVTQSSRYLVKRTGEKVFLECVQDMDHENMFWYRQDPGLGLRLIYFSYDVKMKEKGDIPEGYSVSREKKERFSLILESASTNQTSMYLCASSFSSDQIKREKLFFGSGTQLSVL.